This T cell receptor (beta chain) appears in the sequencing data of a study of T cell responses to AZD1222 COVID-19 vaccine. Study outcomes and limitations: After the peak T cell response, and only then, were repertoires sampled. Spike-specific TCR breadth and depth went up after people got two AZD1222 doses. White British people made up most donors, females outnumbered males, and clonal diversity was possibly underestimated.

The CDR3 runs 12 residues. CDR1 is SQVTM, CDR2 ANQGSEA, per germline. V lost 0 bases, J lost 9 bases, and 11 bases lay in between. This clone was counted only a few times. What it binds is not known. Second-dose recipients at about 4 or about 12 weeks were treated as one pooled group. Profiling relied on immunoSEQ multiplex PCR, and the TCRdb table lists in-frame clones only, not all of them. The sample consists of more than 75,000 clones, around four fifths of them appearing once. The source of this sequence is an adult who received the AZD1222 COVID-19 vaccine. The sequenced sample was peripheral blood, obtained 28 days after the second AZD1222 dose. The chain combines TRBV29-1 with TRBJ1-1, with D possibly matching TRBD1 (5 bases). The CDR3 DNA reads TGCAGCGTTGAAGATCGGGGCCCTAAAGCTTTCTTT. Translating it yields CSVEDRGPKAFF.